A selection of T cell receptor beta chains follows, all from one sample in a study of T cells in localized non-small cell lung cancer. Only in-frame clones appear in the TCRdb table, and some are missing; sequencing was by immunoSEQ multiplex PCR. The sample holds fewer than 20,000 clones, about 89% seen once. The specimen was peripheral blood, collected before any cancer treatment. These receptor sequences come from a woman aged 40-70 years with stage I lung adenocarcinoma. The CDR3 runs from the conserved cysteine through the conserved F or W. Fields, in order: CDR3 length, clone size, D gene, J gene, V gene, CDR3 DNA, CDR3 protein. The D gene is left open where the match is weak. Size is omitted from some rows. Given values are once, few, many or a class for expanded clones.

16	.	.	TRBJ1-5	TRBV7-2	TGTGCCAGCAGCTTAGCAAGCGGGGCGAGCAATCAGCCCCAGCATTTT	CASSLASGASNQPQHF
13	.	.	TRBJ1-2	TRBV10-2	TGCGCCAGCAGTGAGACAGAGGCCGGTGGCTACACCTTC	CASSETEAGGYTF
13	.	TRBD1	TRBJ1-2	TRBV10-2	TGCGCCAGCAGCTCGGACAGGGCCAATGGCTACACCTTC	CASSSDRANGYTF
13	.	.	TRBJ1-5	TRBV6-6	TGTGCCAGCAGAGGATATAGCAATCAGCCCCAGCATTTT	CASRGYSNQPQHF
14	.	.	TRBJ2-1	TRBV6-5	TGTGCCAGCAGTTCGGACAAAGTATACAATGAGCAGTTCTTC	CASSSDKVYNEQFF
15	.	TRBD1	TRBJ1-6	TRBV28	TGTGCCAGCAGTGTATTGACAGGGAACAATTCACCCCTCCACTTT	CASSVLTGNNSPLHF
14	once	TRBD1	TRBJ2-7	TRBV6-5	TGTGCCAGCATCGACCGGGACAGGACCTACGAGCAGTACTTC	CASIDRDRTYEQYF
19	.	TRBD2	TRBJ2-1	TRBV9	TGTGCCAGCAGCGTGTCCCCGGGACTAGCGGGAGGATCCTACAATGAGCAGTTCTTC	CASSVSPGLAGGSYNEQFF
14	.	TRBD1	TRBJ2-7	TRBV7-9	TGTGCCAGCAGCTATCGGACAGGGTCCTACGAGCAGTACTTC	CASSYRTGSYEQYF
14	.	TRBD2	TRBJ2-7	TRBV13	TGTGCCAGCAGCGCATCTAGCGGGGGTTACGAGCAGTACTTC	CASSASSGGYEQYF
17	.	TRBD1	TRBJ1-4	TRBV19	TGTGCCAGTAGCCAGAATCCGACAGGGTCAACTAATGAAAAACTGTTTTTT	CASSQNPTGSTNEKLFF
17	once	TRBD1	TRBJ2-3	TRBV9	TGTGCCAGCAGCCCCTCCGGACAGGGGGCTTGGACAGATACGCAGTATTTT	CASSPSGQGAWTDTQYF
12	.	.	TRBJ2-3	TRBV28	TGTGCCAGCAGTTTAAGGACAGATACGCAGTATTTT	CASSLRTDTQYF
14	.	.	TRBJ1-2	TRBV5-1	TGCGCCAGCAGCCCTGGGACGGATACTAGCGGCTACACCTTC	CASSPGTDTSGYTF
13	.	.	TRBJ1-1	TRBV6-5	TGTGCCAGCATTAAACCCGGGAACACTGAAGCTTTCTTT	CASIKPGNTEAFF
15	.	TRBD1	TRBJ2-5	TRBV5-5	TGTGCCAGCAGCGTGGGCTTAACAGGGGTAGAGACCCAGTACTTC	CASSVGLTGVETQYF
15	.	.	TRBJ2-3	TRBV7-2	TGTGCCAGCAGCTTAGTGAGGGCTAGAGCAGATACGCAGTATTTT	CASSLVRARADTQYF
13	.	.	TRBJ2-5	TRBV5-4	TGTGCCAGCAGCTTTTCAGGGGAAGAGACCCAGTACTTC	CASSFSGEETQYF
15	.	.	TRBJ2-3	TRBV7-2	TGTGCCAGCGGAGCTAAGGGGGGGCGCACAGATACGCAGTATTTT	CASGAKGGRTDTQYF
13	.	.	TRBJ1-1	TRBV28	TGTGCCAGCAGGCCTGGGACTACGGCTGAAGCTTTCTTT	CASRPGTTAEAFF
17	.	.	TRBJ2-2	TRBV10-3	TGTGCCATCAGTGACTCGGGGCGAGGGTCGAACACCGGGGAGCTGTTTTTT	CAISDSGRGSNTGELFF
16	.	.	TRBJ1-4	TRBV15	TGTGCCACCAGCCTGGACCATGGGGGGACTAATGAAAAACTGTTTTTT	CATSLDHGGTNEKLFF
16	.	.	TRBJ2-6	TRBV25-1	TGTGCCAGCAGTGAAAGGGGCAATACTGGGGCCAACGTCCTGACTTTC	CASSERGNTGANVLTF
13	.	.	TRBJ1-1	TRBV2	TGTGCCAGCAGTGAAGAGGTCCACACTGAAGCTTTCTTT	CASSEEVHTEAFF
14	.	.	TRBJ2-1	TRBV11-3	TGTGCCAGCAGCTTAGAGGGGTCAGCTAATGAGCAGTTCTTC	CASSLEGSANEQFF
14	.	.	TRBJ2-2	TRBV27	TGTGCCAGCAGTTTAAGGGGGAACACCGGGGAGCTGTTTTTT	CASSLRGNTGELFF
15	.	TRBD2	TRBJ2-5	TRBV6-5	TGTGCCAGCAGTCAAATACTAGCGGGAGGGGAGACCCAGTACTTC	CASSQILAGGETQYF
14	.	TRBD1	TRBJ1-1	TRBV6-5	TGTGCCAGCAGCAGTCGGACAGGGAACACTGAAGCTTTCTTT	CASSSRTGNTEAFF
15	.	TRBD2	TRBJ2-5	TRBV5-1	TGCGCCAGCCAGACTAGCGGGAGGGGAGGTGAGACCCAGTACTTC	CASQTSGRGGETQYF
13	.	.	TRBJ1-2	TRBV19	TGTGCCAGTAGTATAGGAGGAACTTATGGCTACACCTTC	CASSIGGTYGYTF
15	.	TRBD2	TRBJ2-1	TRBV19	TGTGCCAGTAGTATGAACGGGGGGGGCTACAATGAGCAGTTCTTC	CASSMNGGGYNEQFF
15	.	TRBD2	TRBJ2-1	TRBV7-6	TGTGCCAGCAGCTTACGAGCGGGAGTTCCCAATGAGCAGTTCTTC	CASSLRAGVPNEQFF
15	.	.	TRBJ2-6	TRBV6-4	TGTGCCAGCAGTGCGATCGCTAGCGGGGCCAACGTCCTGACTTTC	CASSAIASGANVLTF
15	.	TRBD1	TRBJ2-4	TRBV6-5	TGTGCCAGCAGTTACGGGGGACAGGGCGGGAACATTCAGTACTTC	CASSYGGQGGNIQYF
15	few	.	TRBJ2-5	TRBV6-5	TGTGCCAGCAGTTACGAGGCCGGCTACCAAGAGACCCAGTACTTC	CASSYEAGYQETQYF
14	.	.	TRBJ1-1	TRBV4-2	TGTGCCAGCAGCCCACAACAGGAAGACACTGAAGCTTTCTTT	CASSPQQEDTEAFF
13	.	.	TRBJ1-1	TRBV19	TGTGCCAGTAGTATCCAGATGAACACTGAAGCTTTCTTT	CASSIQMNTEAFF
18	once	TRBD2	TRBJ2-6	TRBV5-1	TGCGCCAGCAGCTCCACTAGCGGGGGAACCTCTGGGGCCAACGTCCTGACTTTC	CASSSTSGGTSGANVLTF
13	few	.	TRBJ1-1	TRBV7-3	TGTGCCAGCAGCTTAACGGTGAACACTGAAGCTTTCTTT	CASSLTVNTEAFF
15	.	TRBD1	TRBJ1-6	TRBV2	TGTGCCAGCAGCGGGACAGGGGGCTATAATTCACCCCTCCACTTT	CASSGTGGYNSPLHF
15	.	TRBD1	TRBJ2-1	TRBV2	TGTGCCAGCAGACTACAGGGGGTTGAAGGCTATGAGCAGTTCTTC	CASRLQGVEGYEQFF
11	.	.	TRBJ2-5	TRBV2	TGTGCCAGCAGTAGCAGAGAGACCCAGTACTTC	CASSSRETQYF
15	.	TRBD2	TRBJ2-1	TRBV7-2	TGTGCCAGCAGCTTGACACCGGGACTAGCGGTCGAGCAGTTCTTC	CASSLTPGLAVEQFF
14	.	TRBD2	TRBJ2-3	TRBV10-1	TGCGCCAGCAGTCCCGGGACTAGCGAAGATACGCAGTATTTT	CASSPGTSEDTQYF
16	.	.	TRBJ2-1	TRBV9	TGTGCCAGCAGCGACCCACCGGGACTGAACTACAATGAGCAGTTCTTC	CASSDPPGLNYNEQFF
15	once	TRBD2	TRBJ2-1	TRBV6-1	TGTGCCAGCAGTGCTAGCGGGGGCTCCTACAATGAGCAGTTCTTC	CASSASGGSYNEQFF
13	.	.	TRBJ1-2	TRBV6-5	TGTGCCAGCAGCGCACAGGGAGACTATGGCTACACCTTC	CASSAQGDYGYTF
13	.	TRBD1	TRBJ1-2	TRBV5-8	TGTGCCAGCAGCGGACAGGGGAACTATGGCTACACCTTC	CASSGQGNYGYTF
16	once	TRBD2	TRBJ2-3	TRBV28	TGTGCCAGCAGTTCGGGACTAGCGGGAGACTCAGATACGCAGTATTTT	CASSSGLAGDSDTQYF
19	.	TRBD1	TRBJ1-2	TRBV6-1	TGTGCCAGCAGTGAAGCGATCGGACAGGGGGCTTGGGCAGCCTATGGCTACACCTTC	CASSEAIGQGAWAAYGYTF